This record concerns one T cell receptor beta chain sequence. What it binds is unknown. Sequenced by immunoSEQ multiplex PCR; TCRdb stores in-frame clones only, minus some. Of some 180,000 clones listed, about 93% are singletons. This sample stems from a study of T cell responses to AZD1222 COVID-19 vaccine. Whole-study findings and limits: Clonal diversity was possibly underestimated; the donors were predominantly white British and more often female.

CDR1 and CDR2 (germline): SGHAT, FQNNGV. The trim removed 6 bases at V and 0 bases at J, leaving 8 bases unmatched. The CDR3 runs to 16 residues. This clonotype originated in an adult who received the MenACWY meningococcal vaccine as a control. The V gene is TRBV11-2, the J gene TRBJ1-3; 7 bases match TRBD1. The sample in question was peripheral blood, obtained 28 days after the second dose of the MenACWY control vaccine. This CDR3 is CASSHYRGLSGNTIYF. The CDR3 DNA reads TGTGCCAGCAGTCATTACAGGGGCCTCTCTGGAAACACCATATATTTT.